The entry below gives a single T cell receptor (beta chain) sequence along with its context. This sample stems from a study of blood T cell repertoires in COVID-19. Study context: Acute and convalescent COVID-19 samples came from the United States, Italy and Spain. PBMCs, B-cell-depleted T cells, or T cells provided the cDNA or gDNA that made up the material.

Assignments of participants to cohorts depended upon their own reported clinical history. CDR3 length: 15 residues. Germline loops: CDR1 SGHVS, CDR2 FQNEAQ. Trimming took 5 bases from V and 3 from J, leaving 14 bases between them. Original processing notes: Researchers report that nucleated cell counts were estimated from reference gene primer amplification. The repertoire was sequenced with immunoSEQ multiplex PCR; TCRdb's copy has only in-frame clones and lacks some. V, J and clone size are taken as reported in that table, and D and trimming were inferred from the DNA itself. The sample includes some 300,000 clones, 85% to 90% of them seen just once.

The sample consisted of PBMCs or T cells enriched from blood (not recorded which). The chain links TRBV7-8 to TRBJ1-5; D is unclear. The source is a woman aged 45-65 years who had been exposed to COVID-19. CDR3 coding DNA: TGTGCCAGCAGCCCCGGTGGGCAGTTCAATCAGCCCCAGCATTTT. This codes for CASSPGGQFNQPQHF.